This TCR beta chain comes out of a study of Ad26.COV2.S vaccination and SARS-CoV-2 variants. Study in general: The trial was COV1001 and the donor's arm was Ad26.COV2.S. Study-wide results and caveats: Breadth, reportedly substantial, characterized the spike-specific CD8+ and CD4+ T cell responses after vaccination. Vaccine recipients had higher spike-specific TCR breadth than placebo recipients.

The CDR3 spans 15 residues. From germline, CDR1 is PRHDT and CDR2 FYEKMQ (reference sequence). The V gene end was trimmed by 1 base and the J gene end by 4 bases; junction bases not matched to a gene: 3. Sample treatment: some 20 received Ad26.COV2.S at low or high dose, single or two shots; about 5 received placebo; per-sample allocation not given. Sampling was performed 63 days after the first vaccine or placebo injection. Notes on this clone: Its antigen is currently unknown.

Profiling relied on immunoSEQ multiplex PCR, and the TCRdb table lists in-frame clones only, not all of them. The sample has about 380,000 clones, around four fifths seen once. The input for sequencing was peripheral blood, taken in a trial of Ad26.COV2.S vaccine versus placebo. This clonotype was obtained from a person aged 18 to 59 who received the Ad26.COV2.S COVID-19 vaccine or a placebo. This rearrangement joins TRBV13 to TRBJ2-3; 9 positions match TRBD2. CDR3 sequence (DNA): TGTGCCAGCAGCTTAGATAGCGGGAGATCAGATACGCAGTATTTT. Translating gives CASSLDSGRSDTQYF. The whole variable domain, remainder taken from reference TRBV13 and TRBJ2-3, is AAGVIQSPRHLIKEKRETATLKCYPIPRHDTVYWYQQGPGQDPQFLISFYEKMQSDKGSIPDRFSAQQFSDYHSELNMSSLELGDSALYFCASSLDSGRSDTQYFGPGTRLTVL.